This TCR beta chain was recovered during a study of control samples from healthy donors and cancer patients. Data came from immunoSEQ multiplex PCR; TCRdb stores just in-frame clones and leaves some out. The profile shows 55,000 to 65,000 clones, approximately 87% of them singletons. The CDR3 spans 15 residues. Germline V lookup: CDR1 WSHSY, CDR2 SAAADI. Trimming cost V 5 bases and J 10 bases; bases outside gene matches: 12. This clone showed up just a few times. The chain combines TRBV10-2 with TRBJ1-4; 8 bases line up with TRBD1. Source material: PBMCs. This TCR derives from a woman aged 55-69 years with lung cancer. DNA of the CDR3: TGCGCCAGCAGTACGACGGACAGGGCAGTTGGAAAACTGTTTTTT. Protein: CASSTTDRAVGKLFF.